The next 11 T cell receptor beta chains were all read from a single sample in a study of cytomegalovirus exposure and HLA in healthy donors. Use of 60 Vbeta and 13 Jbeta primers characterized the PCR. Profiling relied on immunoSEQ multiplex PCR, and the TCRdb table lists in-frame clones only, not all of them. The sample has roughly 110,000 clones, roughly 80% seen once. Sequenced sample: PBMCs. These receptors came from a man in his fifties in good health and CMV-seronegative.

The chain is built from TRBV23-1 and TRBJ2-5, with D tentatively TRBD2 (7 bases). TRBV23-1 is flagged as an ORF with uncertain function. This CDR3 has 16 residues. The V end was cut by 6 bases, the J end by 1 base, with 18 bases between. CDR3 sequence (DNA): TGCGCCAGCAGCAGCGGGACACCAAGTTTCCAAGAGACCCAGTACTTC. Its protein is CASSSGTPSFQETQYF.

This chain joins TRBV6-5 and TRBJ1-1; D perhaps matches TRBD1 (5 bases). Germline lookup yields CDR1 MNHEY and CDR2 SVGAGI. The CDR3 length is 14 residues. Between the trimmed V and J ends, which lost 5 bases and 4 bases, there was a span of 14 bases. The chain's CDR3 is CASSQQVFGTEAFF. The CDR3 nucleotides are TGTGCCAGCAGTCAACAGGTGTTTGGCACTGAAGCTTTCTTT.

The chain couples TRBV5-4 to TRBJ1-4, with unresolved D. The CDR3 spans 15 residues. Germline CDR1 reads SGHNT; CDR2 reads YYREEE (reference sequence). Trimming shortened V by 0 bases and J by 8 bases, and 14 bases separated the two germline ends. Here the CDR3 reads CASSLAAGNDEKLFF. Here the CDR3 DNA reads TGTGCCAGCAGCTTGGCGGCAGGAAACGACGAAAAACTGTTTTTT.

The chain has TRBV6-1 and TRBJ2-2; 9 bases are a match to TRBD2. With V trimmed by 3 bases and J by 4 bases, 6 bases remained unmatched. Germline V gene lookup returns CDR1 MNHNS and CDR2 SASEGT. This CDR3 has 16 residues. CDR3 sequence (DNA): TGTGCCAGCAGTGACCTAGCGGGGCGAGGCACCGGGGAGCTGTTTTTT. Translating it yields CASSDLAGRGTGELFF.

This chain links TRBV27 with TRBJ2-3, with a possible D match to TRBD2 (6 bases). This CDR3 contains 14 residues. Trimming pared 2 bases from V and 5 bases from J, leaving 11 bases between. Germline loops: CDR1 MNHEY, CDR2 SMNVEV (reference sequence). The CDR3 DNA follows: TGTGCCAGCAGTTTAAGCCTGGGGGGAGATACGCAGTATTTT. This gives the protein CASSLSLGGDTQYF.

The chain carries TRBV6-1 and TRBJ1-1; D ambiguous. Trimming shortened V by 4 bases and J by 5 bases, and 11 bases separated the two germline ends. The germline V gene has CDR1 MNHNS and CDR2 SASEGT. The CDR3 is made up of 13 amino acids. The CDR3 protein is CASSAQFETEAFF. The DNA for the CDR3 is TGTGCCAGCAGTGCACAGTTCGAGACTGAAGCTTTCTTT.

This chain joins TRBV2 and TRBJ1-1, with D possibly matching TRBD1 (5 bases). The CDR3 is 14 residues long. The V end was cut by 7 bases, the J end by 5 bases, with 17 bases between. Germline-derived CDR1 and CDR2 are SNHLY and FYNNEI. The CDR3 coding sequence is TGTGCCAGCAAGGTTGGGGGGAGTAGAACTGAAGCTTTCTTT. Protein product: CASKVGGSRTEAFF.

The J gene is TRBJ1-2, the V gene TRBV7-9; TRBD1 matches 8 bases. The junction had 1 base not matched to a gene; V was cut back by 2 bases and J by 2 bases. This CDR3 has 14 residues. The germline V gene encodes CDR1 SEHNR and CDR2 FQNEAQ (reference sequence). In nucleotides, the CDR3 is TGTGCCAGCAGCTTAACAGGGGGGAACTATGGCTACACCTTC. It encodes CASSLTGGNYGYTF.

J is TRBJ2-2 and V is TRBV5-1; no reliable D call. There are 13 residues in the CDR3. CDR1 and CDR2 from the germline V gene are SGHRS and YFSETQ. V was cut by 0 bases and J by 7 bases, with 7 bases left in between. The CDR3 spells CASSLVEFGELFF. DNA for the CDR3: TGCGCCAGCAGCTTGGTAGAATTCGGGGAGCTGTTTTTT. Using reference TRBV5-1 and TRBJ2-2 for the parts outside the CDR3, the full variable domain is KAGVTQTPRYLIKTRGQQVTLSCSPISGHRSVSWYQQTPGQGLQFLFEYFSETQRNKGNFPGRFSGRQFSNSRSEMNVSTLELGDSALYLCASSLVEFGELFFGEGSRLTVL.

The chain recombines TRBV6-4 with TRBJ1-1; TRBD1 is a possible D gene (6 bases). V lost 4 bases, J lost 7 bases, and 13 bases lay in between. This CDR3 contains 13 residues. Germline CDR1 and CDR2: MRHNA and SNTAGT. For the CDR3, the DNA is TGTGCCAGCAGTGCGCGGGGGGCGGATGAAGCTTTCTTT. Translating gives CASSARGADEAFF.

The chain employs TRBV28 and TRBJ1-3; 9 nucleotides align to TRBD1. This CDR3 contains 14 residues. V was pared by 7 bases and J by 7 bases, with 8 bases of the junction left unmatched. Germline lookup yields CDR1 MDHEN and CDR2 SYDVKM. The CDR3 DNA reads as TGTGCCAGCACCCGGGACAGGGCAGACAACACCATATATTTT. Residues: CASTRDRADNTIYF.